The text below deals with one T cell receptor (beta chain). This record comes from a study of PD-1 blockade in mismatch repair-deficient tumors. Germline V gene sequence: CDR1 SGHAT, CDR2 FQNNGV. Trimming cost V 5 bases and J 7 bases, with 8 bases left between them. This CDR3 region has 11 residues. The repertoire was sequenced with immunoSEQ multiplex PCR; TCRdb's copy has only in-frame clones and lacks some. Here the sample spans about 63,000 clones, about nine tenths being singletons. The V call is TRBV11-2, the J call TRBJ1-1; D is unresolved. Sequencing used peripheral blood, obtained 52 weeks after starting pembrolizumab. The receptor's source is an adult with mismatch repair-deficient cancer. As DNA, the CDR3 is TGTGCCAGCAGCCGGAGTGGTGAAGCTTTCTTT. It translates to CASSRSGEAFF.